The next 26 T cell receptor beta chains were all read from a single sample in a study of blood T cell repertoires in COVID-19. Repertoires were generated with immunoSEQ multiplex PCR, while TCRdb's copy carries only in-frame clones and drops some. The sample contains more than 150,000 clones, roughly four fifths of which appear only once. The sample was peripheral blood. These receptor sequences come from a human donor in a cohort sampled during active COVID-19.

In nucleotides, the CDR3 is TGTGCCAGCAAGTTGGACAACCGATACAATGAGCAGTTCTTC. Translated: CASKLDNRYNEQFF. The chain carries TRBV7-8 and TRBJ2-1, with D possibly TRBD1 on 5 matching bases. V dropped 7 bases and J dropped 4 bases, with 14 bases sitting between them. The length of the CDR3 is 14 residues. Germline CDR1 and CDR2: SGHVS and FQNEAQ.

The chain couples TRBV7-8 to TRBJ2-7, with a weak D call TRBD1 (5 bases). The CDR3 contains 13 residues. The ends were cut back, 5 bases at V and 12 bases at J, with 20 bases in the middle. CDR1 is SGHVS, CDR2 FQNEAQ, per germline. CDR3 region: CASSPRTRQFRYF. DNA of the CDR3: TGTGCCAGCAGCCCCCGAACGAGACAGTTCCGGTACTTC.

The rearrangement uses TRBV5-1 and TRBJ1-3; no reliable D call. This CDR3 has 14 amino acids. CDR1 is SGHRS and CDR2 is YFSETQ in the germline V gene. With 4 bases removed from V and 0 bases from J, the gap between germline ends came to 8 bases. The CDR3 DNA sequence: TGCGCCAGCAGCGAGTATAGCTCTGGAAACACCATATATTTT. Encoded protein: CASSEYSSGNTIYF. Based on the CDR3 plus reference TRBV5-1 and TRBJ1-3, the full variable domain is KAGVTQTPRYLIKTRGQQVTLSCSPISGHRSVSWYQQTPGQGLQFLFEYFSETQRNKGNFPGRFSGRQFSNSRSEMNVSTLELGDSALYLCASSEYSSGNTIYFGEGSWLTVV.

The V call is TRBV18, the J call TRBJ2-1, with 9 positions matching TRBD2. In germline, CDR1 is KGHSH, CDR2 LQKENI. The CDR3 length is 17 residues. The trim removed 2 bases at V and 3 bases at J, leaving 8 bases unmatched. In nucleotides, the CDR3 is TGTGCCAGCTCACCAACCCGAGCTAGCGGGGACTACAATGAGCAGTTCTTC. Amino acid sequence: CASSPTRASGDYNEQFF.

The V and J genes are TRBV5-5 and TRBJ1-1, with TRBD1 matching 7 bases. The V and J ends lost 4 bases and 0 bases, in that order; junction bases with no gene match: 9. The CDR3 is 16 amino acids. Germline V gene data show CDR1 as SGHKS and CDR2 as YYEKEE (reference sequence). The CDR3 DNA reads TGTGCCAGCAGCATGTTTACAGGGGTAGTGAACACTGAAGCTTTCTTT. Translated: CASSMFTGVVNTEAFF.

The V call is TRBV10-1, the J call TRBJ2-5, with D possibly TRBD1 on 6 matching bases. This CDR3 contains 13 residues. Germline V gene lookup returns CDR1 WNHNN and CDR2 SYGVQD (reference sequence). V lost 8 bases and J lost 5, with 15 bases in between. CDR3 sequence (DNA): TGCGCCAGCTCCCAGACAGGCGGGGAGACCCAGTACTTC. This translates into CASSQTGGETQYF.

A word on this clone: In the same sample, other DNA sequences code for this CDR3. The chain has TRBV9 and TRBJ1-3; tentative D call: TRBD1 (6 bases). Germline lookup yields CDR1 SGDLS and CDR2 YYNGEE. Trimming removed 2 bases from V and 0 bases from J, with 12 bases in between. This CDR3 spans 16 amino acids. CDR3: CASSVGGTSSGNTIYF. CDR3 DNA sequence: TGTGCCAGCAGCGTGGGTGGGACAAGCTCTGGAAACACCATATATTTT. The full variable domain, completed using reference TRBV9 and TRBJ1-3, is DSGVTQTPKHLITATGQRVTLRCSPRSGDLSVYWYQQSLDQGLQFLIQYYNGEERAKGNILERFSAQQFPDLHSELNLSSLELGDSALYFCASSVGGTSSGNTIYFGEGSWLTVV.

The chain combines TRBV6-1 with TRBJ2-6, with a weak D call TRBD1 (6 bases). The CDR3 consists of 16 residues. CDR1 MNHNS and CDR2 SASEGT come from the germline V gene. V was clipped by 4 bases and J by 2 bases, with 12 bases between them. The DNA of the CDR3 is TGTGCCAGCAGTGTATCAGGGGTAGCTGGGGCCAACGTCCTGACTTTC. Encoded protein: CASSVSGVAGANVLTF.

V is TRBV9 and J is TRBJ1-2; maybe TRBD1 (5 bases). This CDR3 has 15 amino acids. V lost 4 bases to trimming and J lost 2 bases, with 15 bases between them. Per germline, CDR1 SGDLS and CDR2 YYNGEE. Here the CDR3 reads CASSPGGAGNYGYTF. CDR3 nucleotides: TGTGCCAGCAGCCCCGGAGGGGCAGGGAACTATGGCTACACCTTC. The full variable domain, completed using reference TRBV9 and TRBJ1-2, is DSGVTQTPKHLITATGQRVTLRCSPRSGDLSVYWYQQSLDQGLQFLIQYYNGEERAKGNILERFSAQQFPDLHSELNLSSLELGDSALYFCASSPGGAGNYGYTFGSGTRLTVV.

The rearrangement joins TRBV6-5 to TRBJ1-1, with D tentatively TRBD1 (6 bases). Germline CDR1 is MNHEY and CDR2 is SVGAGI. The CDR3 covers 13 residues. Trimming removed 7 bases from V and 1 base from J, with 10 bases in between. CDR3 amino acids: CASMIQGNTEAFF. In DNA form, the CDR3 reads TGTGCCAGCATGATACAGGGGAACACTGAAGCTTTCTTT.

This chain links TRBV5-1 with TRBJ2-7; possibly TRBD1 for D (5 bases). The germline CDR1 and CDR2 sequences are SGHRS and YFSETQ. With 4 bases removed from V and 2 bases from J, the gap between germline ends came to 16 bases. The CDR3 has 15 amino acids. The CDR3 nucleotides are TGCGCCAGCAGCGTGAGCCCAGGGTCCCCCTACGAGCAGTACTTC. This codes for CASSVSPGSPYEQYF.

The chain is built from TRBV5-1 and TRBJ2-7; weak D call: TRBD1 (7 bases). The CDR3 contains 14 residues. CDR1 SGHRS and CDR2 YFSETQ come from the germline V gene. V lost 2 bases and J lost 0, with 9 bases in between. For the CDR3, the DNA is TGCGCCAGCAGCTTCAGGGGGGACTCCTACGAGCAGTACTTC. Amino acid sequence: CASSFRGDSYEQYF.

CDR3 sequence (DNA): TGTGCCAGCAGCCGTGGGCGGGAGGGACTTTTGAACACTGAAGCTTTCTTT. This encodes CASSRGREGLLNTEAFF. This sequence joins TRBV7-9 and TRBJ1-1, with TRBD1 as a possible D gene (5 bases). CDR1 and CDR2 (germline): SEHNR, FQNEAQ (reference sequence). Trimming removed 5 bases at V and 0 bases at J, with 19 bases between. There are 17 residues in the CDR3.

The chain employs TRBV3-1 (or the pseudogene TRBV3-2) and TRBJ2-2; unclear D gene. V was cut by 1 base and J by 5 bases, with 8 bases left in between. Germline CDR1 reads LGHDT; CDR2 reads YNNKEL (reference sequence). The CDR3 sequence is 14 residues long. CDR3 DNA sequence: TGTGCCAGCAGCCAAGTCCGTAATACCGGGGAGCTGTTTTTT. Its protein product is CASSQVRNTGELFF.

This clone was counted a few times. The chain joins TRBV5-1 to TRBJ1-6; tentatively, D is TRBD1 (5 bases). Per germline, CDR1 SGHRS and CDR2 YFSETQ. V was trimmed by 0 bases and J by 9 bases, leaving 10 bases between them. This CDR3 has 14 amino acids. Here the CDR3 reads CASSLARASSPLHF. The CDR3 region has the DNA TGCGCCAGCAGCTTGGCCAGGGCATCTTCACCCCTCCACTTT.

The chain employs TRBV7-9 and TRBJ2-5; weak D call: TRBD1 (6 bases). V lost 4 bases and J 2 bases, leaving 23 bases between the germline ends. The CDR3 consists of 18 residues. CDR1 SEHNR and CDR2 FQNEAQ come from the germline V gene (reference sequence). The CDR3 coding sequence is TGTGCCAGCAGCTCGACTCCAGGGGTCTCCACTCAACAAGAGACCCAGTACTTC. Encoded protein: CASSSTPGVSTQQETQYF.

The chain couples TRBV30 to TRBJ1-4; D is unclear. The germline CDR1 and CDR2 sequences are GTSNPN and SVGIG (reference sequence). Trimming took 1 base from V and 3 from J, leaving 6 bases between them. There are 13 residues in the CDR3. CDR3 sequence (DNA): TGTGCCTGGAGTGCTGGAGCTAATGAAAAACTGTTTTTT. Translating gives CAWSAGANEKLFF. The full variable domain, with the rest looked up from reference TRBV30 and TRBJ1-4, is SQTIHQWPATLVQPVGSPLSLECTVEGTSNPNLYWYRQAAGRGLQLLFYSVGIGQISSEVPQNLSASRPQDRQFILSSKKLLLSDSGFYLCAWSAGANEKLFFGSGTQLSVL.

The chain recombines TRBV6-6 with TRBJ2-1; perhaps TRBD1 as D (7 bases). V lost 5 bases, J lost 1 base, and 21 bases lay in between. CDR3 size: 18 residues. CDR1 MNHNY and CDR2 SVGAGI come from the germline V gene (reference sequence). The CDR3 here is CASSHSPRDSGSYNEQFF. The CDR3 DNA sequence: TGTGCCAGCAGTCACAGCCCGCGGGACAGCGGTTCCTACAATGAGCAGTTCTTC.

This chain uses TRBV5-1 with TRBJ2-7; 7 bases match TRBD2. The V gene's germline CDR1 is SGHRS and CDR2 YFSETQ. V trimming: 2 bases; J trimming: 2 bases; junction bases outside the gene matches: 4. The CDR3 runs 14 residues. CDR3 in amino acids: CASSFDGGTYEQYF. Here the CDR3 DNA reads TGCGCCAGCAGCTTTGACGGGGGGACCTACGAGCAGTACTTC.

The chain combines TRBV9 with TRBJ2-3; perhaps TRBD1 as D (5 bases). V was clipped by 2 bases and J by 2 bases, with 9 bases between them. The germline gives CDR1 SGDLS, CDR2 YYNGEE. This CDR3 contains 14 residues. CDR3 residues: CASSVQGSTDTQYF. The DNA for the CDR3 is TGTGCCAGCAGCGTCCAGGGTTCCACAGATACGCAGTATTTT.

The CDR3 sequence: CASIPTGRSGANVLTF. CDR3 bases: TGTGCCAGCATTCCGACAGGCCGCTCTGGGGCCAACGTCCTGACTTTC. The V call is TRBV6-6, the J call TRBJ2-6; D is possibly TRBD1 (6 bases). There are 16 residues in the CDR3. The V end was cut by 7 bases, the J end by 0 bases, with 13 bases between. Germline CDR1 reads MNHNY; CDR2 reads SVGAGI (reference sequence).

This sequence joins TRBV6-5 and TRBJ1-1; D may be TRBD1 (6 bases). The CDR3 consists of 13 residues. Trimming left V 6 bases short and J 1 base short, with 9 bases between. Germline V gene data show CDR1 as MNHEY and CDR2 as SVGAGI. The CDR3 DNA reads TGTGCCAGCAGACAGGGACCGAACACTGAAGCTTTCTTT. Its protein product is CASRQGPNTEAFF.

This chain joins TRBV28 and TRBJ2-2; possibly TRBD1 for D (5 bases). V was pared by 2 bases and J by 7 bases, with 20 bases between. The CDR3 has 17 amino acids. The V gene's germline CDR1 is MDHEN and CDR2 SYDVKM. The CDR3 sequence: CASSLGLTGAPSGELFF. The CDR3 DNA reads TGTGCCAGCAGTTTAGGTCTTACAGGAGCCCCAAGCGGGGAGCTGTTTTTT.

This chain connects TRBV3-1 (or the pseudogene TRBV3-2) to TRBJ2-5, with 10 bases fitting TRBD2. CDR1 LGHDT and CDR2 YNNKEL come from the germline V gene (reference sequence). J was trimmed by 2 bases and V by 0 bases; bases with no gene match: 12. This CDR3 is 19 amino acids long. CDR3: CASSQESLAGLALQETQYF. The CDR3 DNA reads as TGTGCCAGCAGCCAAGAGAGTTTGGCGGGACTAGCGTTACAAGAGACCCAGTACTTC.

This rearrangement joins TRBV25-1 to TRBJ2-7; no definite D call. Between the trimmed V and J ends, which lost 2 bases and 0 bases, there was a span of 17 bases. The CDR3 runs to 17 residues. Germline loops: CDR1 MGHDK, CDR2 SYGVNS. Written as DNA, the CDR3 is TGTGCCAGCAGTGAAGCTTACAGCCCCTCGAGCTCCTACGAGCAGTACTTC. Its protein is CASSEAYSPSSSYEQYF.

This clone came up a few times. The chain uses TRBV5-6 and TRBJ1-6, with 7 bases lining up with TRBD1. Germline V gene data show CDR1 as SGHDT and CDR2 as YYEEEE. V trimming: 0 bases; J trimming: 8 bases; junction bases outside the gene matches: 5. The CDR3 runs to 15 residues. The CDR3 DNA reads TGTGCCAGCAGCTTGGTCGACAGGGCCTATTCACCCCTCCACTTT. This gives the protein CASSLVDRAYSPLHF.